This T cell receptor beta chain was sequenced in a study of blood T cells in healthy people across ages. This clonotype occurred a few times. The CDR3 sequence is 13 residues long. Germline CDR1 DFQATT, CDR2 SNEGSKA (reference sequence). A sample-barcoded 5' primer and a J-beta primer mix were used in a second PCR of roughly 7 to 11 cycles. TCRdb recomputed calls from the 5' RACE reads with MiXCR, one row per CDR3 protein. The table records about 1.4 million distinct CDR3 sequences, 59% of them present only once. Sequenced sample: blood. The receptor was derived from a man aged 18 to 30 in good health. The chain is built from TRBV20-1 and TRBJ2-4; D might be TRBD1 or TRBD2, each matching 5 bases. The end of the DNA is better explained by TRBJ2-7, so the J call may be wrong. The DNA for the CDR3 is TGCACCGCAGCCGGGACCCAAGACTACGAGCAGTACTTC. It yields the protein CTAAGTQDYEQYF.